A selection of T cell receptor beta chains follows, all from one sample in a study of identical twins. TCRdb reprocessed the 5' RACE reads with MiXCR, giving one entry per CDR3 protein. The sample shows 450,000 or so distinct CDR3 sequences, about 13% of them seen only once. The same data also contributed to another study, on yellow fever vaccine responses in identical twins.

Specimen: CD4+ T cells sorted from blood. Receptors were obtained from a woman aged 18-29 years in good health. CDR3s include the opening cysteine and the closing phenylalanine or tryptophan. Fields, in order: J gene, clone size, D gene, V gene, CDR3 DNA, CDR3 protein. A D gene is named only where the DNA matches it firmly. Some rows have no size entry. The others give once, few or many, or a class for an expanded clone.

TRBJ2-7	few	-	TRBV28	TGTCGGGTTGGCAGGAGCTCCTACGAGCAGTACTTC	CRVGRSSYEQYF
TRBJ2-1	many	-	TRBV2	TGTGCCAGCAGTAATAGACAGGTATCTAGCAATGAGCAGTTCTTC	CASSNRQVSSNEQFF
TRBJ2-3	-	-	TRBV4-3	TGCGCCAGCAGCCCCAGGGACAGCGGGATAGCGGATACGCAGTATTTT	CASSPRDSGIADTQYF
TRBJ2-3	-	TRBD2	TRBV3-1	TGTGCCTGCAGCCCTTGGACTAGCGGAGTCACAGATACGCAGTATTTT	CACSPWTSGVTDTQYF
TRBJ2-4	-	TRBD1	TRBV7-2	TGTGCCAGCAGCTTAGATAGGACAGGGGCATGGTACTTC	CASSLDRTGAWYF
TRBJ2-1	few	TRBD2	TRBV4-2	TGTGCCAGCAGCCTAGCGGGAGTGTTGGTCAATGAGCAGTTCTTC	CASSLAGVLVNEQFF
TRBJ1-4	-	-	TRBV5-1	TGCGCCAGCAGCTTTGACGGTGACGATGAAAAACTGTTTTTT	CASSFDGDDEKLFF
TRBJ2-1	-	TRBD1	TRBV2	TGTGCCAGCAGCAAGACAGGGAGCTACAATGAGCAGTTCTTC	CASSKTGSYNEQFF
TRBJ2-5	few	-	TRBV2	TGTGCCAGCAGAGGGGGATCGGCCCAGTACTTC	CASRGGSAQYF
TRBJ2-3	few	-	TRBV20-1	TGCAGCGCCCCTCTTCAGGTTACGCAGTATTTT	CSAPLQVTQYF
TRBJ2-1	many	TRBD1	TRBV5-1	TGCGCCAGCAGCTTGGCGGGCCAGGGGGCGGGTGAGCAGTTCTTC	CASSLAGQGAGEQFF
TRBJ2-7	-	TRBD1	TRBV12-3/TRBV12-4	TGTGCCAGCAGAAGGGACAGGGCGGACGAGCAGTACTTC	CASRRDRADEQYF